Below, 20 T cell receptor beta chains from the same sample are listed, as sequenced in a study of metastatic and nonmetastatic thyroid tumors. No patient received treatment before thyroid surgery. TCRdb re-called the PCR reads through MiXCR. The table includes roughly 32,000 clones, 18% detected once. Material: blood. These receptors all stem from a female donor with papillary thyroid cancer or a benign thyroid nodule (not recorded which). Some clones in this sample may be carry-over from other donors' samples.

This clone was recorded at least ten times. V usage is TRBV28 and J usage is TRBJ2-1; D is ambiguous. Per germline, CDR1 MDHEN and CDR2 SYDVKM. The CDR3 extends over 10 amino acids. Trimming took 4 bases from V and 6 from J, leaving 1 base between them. In nucleotides, the CDR3 is TGTGCCAGCAGTTCCAATGAGCAGTTCTTC. This codes for CASSSNEQFF.

Many counts were recorded for this clone. The V call is TRBV12-3 or TRBV12-4, the J call TRBJ2-1, with 7 nucleotides matching TRBD2. The CDR3 contains 14 residues. V trimming: 7 bases; J trimming: 8 bases; junction bases outside the gene matches: 11. The CDR3 is CASNSAGTTDEQFF. The CDR3 bases are TGTGCCAGCAATTCAGCGGGAACGACGGATGAGCAGTTCTTC.

The table lists this clone with many counts. The chain combines TRBV7-9 with TRBJ1-1; the D is unclear. Between the trimmed V and J ends, which lost 6 bases and 5 bases, there was a span of 13 bases. CDR1 is SEHNR, CDR2 FQNEAQ, per germline (reference sequence). CDR3 length equals 13 residues. CDR3 coding DNA: TGTGCCAGCAGTTCCGGTGTGGAGACTGAAGCTTTCTTT. Its protein product is CASSSGVETEAFF.

This clone was counted at least ten times. This chain connects TRBV20-1 to TRBJ2-5, with 8 bases aligning to TRBD2. The V segment lost 6 bases and the J segment 0 bases; nucleotides outside the gene matches: 12. The V gene's germline CDR1 is DFQATT and CDR2 SNEGSKA (reference sequence). The CDR3 has 16 amino acids. CDR3 DNA: TGCAGTGCCCCCGAAGCGGGAGACTGGGACCAAGAGACCCAGTACTTC. It codes for CSAPEAGDWDQETQYF.

In its sample, this clone was seen many times. One junction end does not reproduce the germline sequence, and a read error may be involved. The J gene is TRBJ2-2, the V gene TRBV7-7; D uncertain. Per the germline V gene, CDR1 is SSHAT and CDR2 is FNYEAQ (reference sequence). The CDR3 contains 14 residues. This CDR3 is CASSLQSGIGELFF. The CDR3 bases are TGTGCTAGCAGCTTACAGTCCGGAATCGGGGAGCTGTTTTTT.

This clone was seen at least ten times. The rearrangement uses TRBV4-1 and TRBJ1-5; possibly TRBD1 for D (6 bases). The CDR3 loop spans 16 amino acids. V was pared by 1 base and J by 0 bases, with 10 bases between. Germline CDR1 is MGHRA and CDR2 is YSYEKL. The CDR3 DNA sequence: TGCGCCAGCAGCCAAGGTAGGGGGAATAGCAATCAGCCCCAGCATTTT. Translating it yields CASSQGRGNSNQPQHF.

This clone was seen many times. V gene TRBV30 combines with J gene TRBJ1-2; D gene uncertain. Looked up from germline, CDR1 is GTSNPN and CDR2 is SVGIG (reference sequence). Between the trimmed V and J ends, which lost 3 bases and 6 bases, there was a span of 11 bases. The CDR3 extends over 12 amino acids. CDR3: CAWSQAVDGYTF. As DNA, the CDR3 is TGTGCCTGGAGCCAAGCCGTCGATGGCTACACCTTC.

This clone was seen repeatedly, ten times or more. V usage is TRBV4-1 and J usage is TRBJ1-4, with D possibly TRBD1 on 5 matching bases. Trimming removed 8 bases at V and 5 bases at J, with 21 bases between. The CDR3 contains 16 residues. Per germline, CDR1 MGHRA and CDR2 YSYEKL. As DNA, the CDR3 is TGCGCCAGCCGCCGCGTGACGGGGACGGTGAATGAAAAACTGTTTTTT. It is translated as CASRRVTGTVNEKLFF.

This clone was picked up many times. The chain recombines TRBV5-1 with TRBJ2-3; 7 bases map to TRBD1. This CDR3 has 13 amino acids. From germline, CDR1 is SGHRS and CDR2 YFSETQ. Trimming removed 5 bases from V and 5 bases from J; junction bases left unmatched: 5. CDR3 DNA sequence: TGCGCCAGCAGACAGGGGCTGGGAGATACGCAGTATTTT. Residues: CASRQGLGDTQYF.

At least ten counts were recorded for this clone. The chain combines TRBV28 with TRBJ1-2; D not resolved. The CDR3 loop spans 12 amino acids. Germline CDR1 reads MDHEN; CDR2 reads SYDVKM. Trimming took 10 bases from V and 7 from J, leaving 16 bases between them. CDR3 sequence: CATNTGSPGYTF. Written as DNA, the CDR3 is TGTGCCACCAATACGGGGTCGCCTGGCTACACCTTC.

This clone was seen only a few times. One end of the junction does not line up with germline, which may come from a read error. This rearrangement joins TRBV10-3 to TRBJ1-1; 9 bases align to TRBD1. Germline lookup yields CDR1 ENHRY and CDR2 SYGVKD. The CDR3 is 13 residues long. The DNA for the CDR3 is TGTGCCATCACTGACTTACAGGGGGCTGAGGCTTTCTTT. It yields the protein CAITDLQGAEAFF.

CDR3: CSASGQGGTEAFF. The CDR3 bases are TGCAGTGCTAGCGGCCAGGGTGGAACTGAAGCTTTCTTT. V and J are TRBV20-1 and TRBJ1-1; D might be TRBD1 (5 bases). V lost 3 bases and J 5 bases, leaving 13 bases between the germline ends. The CDR3 is 13 amino acids. Germline-derived CDR1 and CDR2 are DFQATT and SNEGSKA (reference sequence).

This clone was seen a handful of times. V is TRBV28 and J is TRBJ2-1; D is possibly TRBD1 or TRBD2 (5 bases each). This CDR3 spans 16 amino acids. Trimming took 8 bases from V and 0 from J, leaving 17 bases between them. Per germline, CDR1 MDHEN and CDR2 SYDVKM. CDR3 region: CASVNLADSSYNEQFF. The CDR3 coding sequence is TGTGCCAGCGTTAATCTAGCCGACAGCTCCTACAATGAGCAGTTCTTC.

In this sample, this clone turned up a few times. Its ends do not fully match the called genes, so a read error is possible. This chain links TRBV15 with TRBJ2-2, with D possibly being TRBD2 (5 bases). Germline CDR1 and CDR2: LNHNV and YYDKDF (reference sequence). This CDR3 contains 11 residues. CDR3 loop: CATGKSGDLFF. As DNA, the CDR3 is TGTGCCACCGGCAAGTCCGGGGATCTGTTTTTT.

Ten or more counts support this clone. The gene calls are TRBV19 and TRBJ1-2; 7 nucleotides line up with TRBD1. The V gene's germline CDR1 is LNHDA and CDR2 SQIVND (reference sequence). This CDR3 is 14 amino acids long. Trimming removed 6 bases from V and 0 bases from J; junction bases left unmatched: 4. CDR3 sequence reads: CASRRQGANYGYTF. The DNA of the CDR3 is TGTGCCAGTAGGAGACAGGGAGCTAACTATGGCTACACCTTC.

This clone was seen repeatedly, ten times or more. The genes are TRBV20-1 and TRBJ1-5; D remains ambiguous. The CDR3 is 13 amino acids. Germline V gene lookup returns CDR1 DFQATT and CDR2 SNEGSKA (reference sequence). Trimming stripped 0 bases from V and 4 bases from J, with 7 bases between. This CDR3 reads CSARDTRNQPQHF. DNA of the CDR3: TGCAGTGCTAGAGATACCCGTAATCAGCCCCAGCATTTT.

Ten or more counts support this clone. The J gene is TRBJ1-2, the V gene TRBV9, with 10 bases lining up with TRBD1. CDR1 SGDLS and CDR2 YYNGEE come from the germline V gene. The CDR3 covers 14 residues. Germline trimming cut 3 bases from V and 8 bases from J; bases unmatched to any gene: 7. This chain's CDR3 is CASSATTGGEGYTF. The CDR3 DNA reads as TGTGCCAGCAGCGCCACGACAGGGGGCGAGGGCTACACCTTC.

In its sample, this clone was seen many times. The chain joins TRBV9 to TRBJ1-2, with a weak D call TRBD1 (5 bases). CDR3 length: 17 residues. The V end was cut by 4 bases, the J end by 4 bases, with 23 bases between. In germline, CDR1 is SGDLS, CDR2 YYNGEE. The CDR3 spells CASSPGGGDSYIYGYTF. As DNA, the CDR3 is TGTGCCAGCAGCCCGGGGGGAGGAGACAGTTACATCTATGGCTACACCTTC.

This clone was observed at least ten times. The rearrangement links TRBV20-1 to TRBJ1-2, with D possibly TRBD1 on 6 matching bases. Between the trimmed V and J ends, which lost 2 bases and 7 bases, there was a span of 23 bases. Germline CDR1 is DFQATT and CDR2 is SNEGSKA (reference sequence). CDR3 length: 16 residues. The CDR3 sequence: CSARPSGHQGYGGYTF. CDR3 DNA sequence: TGCAGTGCTAGACCCTCGGGACATCAAGGCTACGGTGGCTACACCTTC.

This clone has at least ten counts. The genes are TRBV15 and TRBJ2-3; D remains ambiguous. Trimming shortened V by 3 bases and J by 0 bases, and 4 bases separated the two germline ends. The germline gives CDR1 LNHNV, CDR2 YYDKDF (reference sequence). The CDR3 runs to 13 residues. CDR3 residues: CATSRISTDTQYF. Written as DNA, the CDR3 is TGTGCCACCAGCAGGATTAGCACAGATACGCAGTATTTT. Based on the CDR3 plus reference TRBV15 and TRBJ2-3, the full variable domain is DAMVIQNPRYQVTQFGKPVTLSCSQTLNHNVMYWYQQKSSQAPKLLFHYYDKDFNNEADTPDNFQSRRPNTSFCFLDIRSPGLGDTAMYLCATSRISTDTQYFGPGTRLTVL.